This TCR beta chain was documented in a study of blood T cell repertoires in COVID-19. Clones were sequenced by immunoSEQ multiplex PCR, and TCRdb holds only the in-frame ones, with some missing. The sample records about 230,000 clones, 85% to 90% being singletons. This CDR3 spans 16 amino acids. Germline trimming cut 1 base from V and 7 bases from J; bases unmatched to any gene: 5. Germline V lookup: CDR1 KGHDR, CDR2 SFDVKD. The origin of this receptor is a man aged 30 to 45 with COVID-19, enrolled during active disease. The sample taken for sequencing was peripheral blood. J is TRBJ2-1 and V is TRBV24-1, with 11 nucleotides matching TRBD2. CDR3 protein: CATSDLLAGDENEQFF. Written as DNA, the CDR3 is TGTGCCACCAGTGATTTACTAGCGGGAGATGAGAATGAGCAGTTCTTC.